These 17 T cell receptor beta chains came from one sample sequenced in a study of blood T cell repertoires in COVID-19. TCRdb's table, derived via immunoSEQ multiplex PCR, lists solely in-frame clones and lacks some. The sample contains approximately 61,000 clones, roughly three quarters of which appear only once. Sequencing used peripheral blood. The receptors come from a woman in her seventies with acute or convalescent COVID-19.

This chain links TRBV28 with TRBJ2-5; 16 bases match TRBD2. The germline V gene has CDR1 MDHEN and CDR2 SYDVKM. This CDR3 spans 16 amino acids. The J segment lost 2 bases and the V segment lost 3 bases, leaving 0 bases of the junction unmatched. The CDR3 region has the DNA TGTGCCAGCAGTTTGGGACTAGCGGGGGGGCAAGAGACCCAGTACTTC. It yields the protein CASSLGLAGGQETQYF. Variable domain in full (rest from reference TRBV28 and TRBJ2-5): DVKVTQSSRYLVKRTGEKVFLECVQDMDHENMFWYRQDPGLGLRLIYFSYDVKMKEKGDIPEGYSVSREKKERFSLILESASTNQTSMYLCASSLGLAGGQETQYFGPGTRLLVL.

The chain is built from TRBV19 and TRBJ1-6; D uncertain. The V gene's germline CDR1 is LNHDA and CDR2 SQIVND (reference sequence). The germline V and J ends were trimmed by 6 bases and 9 bases, with 12 bases remaining between them. The CDR3 consists of 13 residues. This chain's CDR3 is CASRPDGGSPLHF. The CDR3 nucleotides read TGTGCCAGTAGACCAGACGGAGGTTCACCCCTCCACTTT.

The rearrangement links TRBV4-1 to TRBJ2-7; TRBD2 matches 7 bases. After removal of 1 base from V and 0 bases from J, the junction contained 3 bases not matched to a gene. There are 15 residues in the CDR3. Germline V gene data show CDR1 as MGHRA and CDR2 as YSYEKL. The CDR3 sequence: CASSQVGRASYEQYF. DNA for the CDR3: TGCGCCAGCAGCCAAGTTGGGAGGGCCTCCTACGAGCAGTACTTC.

This clone is categorized as medium-sized. The gene calls are TRBV9 and TRBJ1-1; D possibly corresponds to TRBD1 (5 bases). This CDR3 is built from 13 residues. The V and J ends lost 3 bases and 2 bases respectively, with 8 bases between them. Germline CDR1 is SGDLS and CDR2 is YYNGEE. The DNA of the CDR3 is TGTGCCAGCAGCGGGGGCGGAAACACTGAAGCTTTCTTT. This gives the protein CASSGGGNTEAFF.

This clone was detected a few times. The genes are TRBV4-1 and TRBJ1-4; possible D gene TRBD1, 5 bases. The CDR3 loop spans 13 amino acids. Germline CDR1 reads MGHRA; CDR2 reads YSYEKL. Trimming took off 9 bases at V and 8 bases at J, with 16 bases between the two ends. CDR3 DNA: TGCGCCAGTACACTCCGGGCAGGGGAAAAACTGTTTTTT. This gives the protein CASTLRAGEKLFF.

The chain links TRBV5-1 to TRBJ2-7, with D unresolved. Trimming took 0 bases from V and 3 from J, leaving 7 bases between them. Germline V gene lookup returns CDR1 SGHRS and CDR2 YFSETQ. The CDR3 sequence is 13 residues long. The CDR3 DNA reads TGCGCCAGCAGCTTGGAAGGCGGCTACGAGCAGTACTTC. This encodes CASSLEGGYEQYF.

J is TRBJ1-1 and V is TRBV20-1; 10 bases fit TRBD1. With V trimmed by 3 bases and J by 4 bases, 8 bases remained unmatched. Germline V gives CDR1 DFQATT, CDR2 SNEGSKA (reference sequence). CDR3 length: 15 amino acids. CDR3 sequence (DNA): TGCAGTGCTAGTGAGACGGGACAGGGGTCCACTGAAGCTTTCTTT. It yields the protein CSASETGQGSTEAFF.

To note about this clone: Given a far larger clone just one base away, this is likely a sequencing read error. The chain is built from TRBV3-1 (or the pseudogene TRBV3-2) and TRBJ2-2; TRBD2 matches 9 bases. The CDR3 runs to 18 residues. V gave up 5 bases and J gave up 0 bases; unmatched junction bases: 10. Germline loops: CDR1 LGHDT, CDR2 YNNKEL (reference sequence). The CDR3 nucleotides read TGTGCCAGCAGCGCGAGGCTGGCGGGGGGGACGAACACCGGGGAGCTGTTTTTT. Residues: CASSARLAGGTNTGELFF.

The chain couples TRBV2 to TRBJ2-7, with D maybe TRBD2 (5 bases). The CDR3 is 11 residues long. Germline CDR1 and CDR2: SNHLY and FYNNEI. Trimming removed 5 bases from V and 7 bases from J, with 9 bases in between. In nucleotides, the CDR3 is TGTGCCAGCAGTTCGGCGGGTGAGCAGTACTTC. Translated: CASSSAGEQYF.

The chain couples TRBV6-1 to TRBJ2-7, with no clear D. V was shortened by 3 bases and J by 0 bases, with 9 bases between the two germline ends. CDR3 length: 14 residues. Looked up from germline, CDR1 is MNHNS and CDR2 is SASEGT. This CDR3 is CASSESPSSYEQYF. The CDR3 coding sequence is TGTGCCAGCAGTGAGAGTCCGAGCTCCTACGAGCAGTACTTC.

The CDR3 DNA sequence: TGTGCCAGCGGGGCTCGGGGGGGTCTCGAGCAGTACTTC. As protein: CASGARGGLEQYF. The chain links TRBV7-2 to TRBJ2-7, with 8 bases fitting TRBD2. CDR1 and CDR2 from the germline V gene are SGHTA and FQGNSA. This CDR3 contains 13 residues. Trimming removed 8 bases from V and 6 bases from J; junction bases left unmatched: 9. The full variable domain, with the rest looked up from reference TRBV7-2 and TRBJ2-7, is GAGVSQSPSNKVTEKGKDVELRCDPISGHTALYWYRQSLGQGLEFLIYFQGNSAPDKSGLPSDRFSAERTGGSVSTLTIQRTQQEDSAVYLCASGARGGLEQYFGPGTRLTVT.

The genes are TRBV6-5 and TRBJ2-7; 13 bases agree with TRBD2. Germline V CDR1 and CDR2: MNHEY, SVGAGI. CDR3 length equals 14 residues. J lost 2 bases, V lost 6 bases, and 1 base had no gene match. The CDR3 reads CASRGLAGTYEQYF. The CDR3 nucleotides read TGTGCCAGCAGGGGACTAGCGGGGACCTACGAGCAGTACTTC.

The chain uses TRBV10-3 and TRBJ2-3, with a possible D match to TRBD2 (6 bases). Germline-derived CDR1 and CDR2 are ENHRY and SYGVKD. The V end lost 6 bases, the J end lost 2 bases, and 6 bases lay between the germline ends. The CDR3 has 12 residues. CDR3 sequence reads: CAIRDYTDTQYF. In DNA form, the CDR3 reads TGTGCCATCAGGGACTACACAGATACGCAGTATTTT.

The chain joins TRBV10-3 to TRBJ1-2; D ambiguous. This CDR3 has 13 residues. The germline CDR1 and CDR2 sequences are ENHRY and SYGVKD. The ends were cut back, 0 bases at V and 6 bases at J, with 8 bases in the middle. CDR3: CAISESGENGYTF. DNA of the CDR3: TGTGCCATCAGTGAGTCCGGGGAAAATGGCTACACCTTC.

V and J are TRBV3-1 (or the pseudogene TRBV3-2) and TRBJ2-4, with TRBD2 as a possible D gene (6 bases). Germline V CDR1 and CDR2: LGHDT, YNNKEL (reference sequence). This CDR3 is 13 amino acids long. Trimming took 5 bases from V and 8 from J, leaving 13 bases between them. The CDR3 nucleotides read TGTGCCAGCAGCTGGACTACTGGGGACATTCAGTACTTC. It translates to CASSWTTGDIQYF.

This clone was observed once. The J gene is TRBJ1-3, the V gene TRBV6-5; possibly TRBD1 for D (6 bases). The CDR3 extends over 14 amino acids. Between the trimmed V and J ends, which lost 6 bases and 2 bases, there was a span of 11 bases. Germline V gives CDR1 MNHEY, CDR2 SVGAGI. The CDR3, as DNA: TGTGCCAGCAGACAGGGACATACTGGAAACACCATATATTTT. Amino acids: CASRQGHTGNTIYF.

The chain's CDR3 is CASSLTSGGAADTQYF. CDR3 bases: TGTGCCAGCAGCTTAACTAGCGGGGGGGCGGCAGATACGCAGTATTTT. This chain connects TRBV11-2 to TRBJ2-3; the match to TRBD2 covers 13 bases. Trimming at V came to 2 bases and at J to 4 bases, leaving 3 bases not matched to a gene. This CDR3 has 16 residues. Germline-derived CDR1 and CDR2 are SGHAT and FQNNGV.